This TCR beta chain was profiled in a study of shared clonotypes between healthy human individuals. At a deep level, the assay was run. Each sorted subset replicate got 200 ng genomic DNA, roughly 27,000 genomes. The method was immunoSEQ multiplex PCR; TCRdb's version includes in-frame clones alone and lacks a portion of them. The data show 1 million to 1.2 million clones, around three quarters seen once. Donors comprised healthy HIV-negative adults lacking recent acute infections or vaccinations. Germline V gene lookup returns CDR1 LNHDA and CDR2 SQIVND (reference sequence). The CDR3 covers 14 residues. Trimming took off 3 bases at V and 9 bases at J, with 18 bases between the two ends. This clone was seen just once.

This sequence joins TRBV19 and TRBJ2-7; D perhaps matches TRBD1 (6 bases). Sequenced sample: memory CD4+ T cells from PBMCs. The sample's subset: CD45RA-negative fraction. The clonotype comes from a man aged 18 to 30 in good health. Some clones in this sample may be carry-over from other donors' samples. The CDR3 reads CASSMVSDSRGQYF. The DNA of the CDR3 is TGTGCCAGTAGTATGGTGTCGGACAGCCGGGGGCAGTACTTC. The entire variable domain, with the rest obtained from reference TRBV19 and TRBJ2-7, is as follows: DGGITQSPKYLFRKEGQNVTLSCEQNLNHDAMYWYRQDPGQGLRLIYYSQIVNDFQKGDIAEGYSVSREKKESFPLTVTSAQKNPTAFYLCASSMVSDSRGQYFGPGTRLTVT.